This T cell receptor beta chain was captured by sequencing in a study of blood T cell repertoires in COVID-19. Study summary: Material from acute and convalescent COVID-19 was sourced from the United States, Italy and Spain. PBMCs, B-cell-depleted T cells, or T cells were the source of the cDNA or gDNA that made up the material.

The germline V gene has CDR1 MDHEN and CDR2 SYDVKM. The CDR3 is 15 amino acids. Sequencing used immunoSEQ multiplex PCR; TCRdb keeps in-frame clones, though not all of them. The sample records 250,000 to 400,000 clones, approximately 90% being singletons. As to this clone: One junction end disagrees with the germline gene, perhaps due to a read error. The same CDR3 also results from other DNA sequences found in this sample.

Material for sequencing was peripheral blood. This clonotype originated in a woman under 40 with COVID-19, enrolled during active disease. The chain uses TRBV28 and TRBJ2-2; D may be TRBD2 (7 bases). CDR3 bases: TGTGCCAGCAGGGGGGGGCAGGGTAACACCGGGGAACTGTTTTTT. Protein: CASRGGQGNTGELFF.